These 10 T cell receptor beta chains were sequenced from one sample in a study of blood T cell repertoires in COVID-19. The repertoire was sequenced with immunoSEQ multiplex PCR; TCRdb's copy has only in-frame clones and lacks some. There are some 210,000 clones in the sample; about 83% occur only once, and 5.1% lies in the top ten. The material sequenced was peripheral blood. Source of these receptors: a woman between 70 and 85 years old with active or convalescent COVID-19.

This chain connects TRBV28 to TRBJ2-1; 7 bases are a match to TRBD2. V lost 2 bases and J lost 6; bases outside the gene matches: 4. Germline lookup yields CDR1 MDHEN and CDR2 SYDVKM. The CDR3 is 14 residues long. CDR3 nucleotides: TGTGCCAGCAGTTTACTGACTAGCAGCAATGAGCAGTTCTTC. Translation gives CASSLLTSSNEQFF.

The chain employs TRBV5-5 and TRBJ2-2; TRBD2 matches at 12 bases. The V segment lost 2 bases and the J segment 0 bases; nucleotides outside the gene matches: 2. The germline CDR1 and CDR2 sequences are SGHKS and YYEKEE (reference sequence). The CDR3 totals 17 residues. The CDR3 protein is CASSLGLAGSNTGELFF. CDR3 nucleotide sequence: TGTGCCAGCAGCTTAGGACTAGCGGGATCGAACACCGGGGAGCTGTTTTTT.

The J gene is TRBJ2-3, the V gene TRBV6-6; unclear D gene. Trimming cost V 0 bases and J 2 bases, with 9 bases left between them. The germline gives CDR1 MNHNY, CDR2 SVGAGI (reference sequence). The CDR3 extends over 15 amino acids. CDR3 protein: CASSYSPQYTDTQYF. In DNA form, the CDR3 reads TGTGCCAGCAGTTACTCCCCCCAGTACACAGATACGCAGTATTTT.

This chain joins TRBV18 and TRBJ1-5, with TRBD1 matching over 10 bases. Germline V gene data show CDR1 as KGHSH and CDR2 as LQKENI. Trimming took 4 bases from V and 6 from J; bases not matched to a gene: 6. The CDR3 length is 15 residues. DNA of the CDR3: TGTGCCAGCTCACAGGGGACAGGGGTGGGTCAGCCCCAGCATTTT. Translating it yields CASSQGTGVGQPQHF. Supplemented by reference TRBV18 and TRBJ1-5, the full variable domain reads NAGVMQNPRHLVRRRGQEARLRCSPMKGHSHVYWYRQLPEEGLKFMVYLQKENIIDESGMPKERFSAEFPKEGPSILRIQQVVRGDSAAYFCASSQGTGVGQPQHFGDGTRLSIL.

The rearrangement links TRBV21-1 to TRBJ2-7; TRBD1, the table's D call, was not compared with the DNA. TRBV21-1 is an annotated pseudogene. The length of the CDR3 is 16 residues. CDR3 DNA sequence: TGTGCCAGCAGCGGTTCGGACAGGGGGGTATCCTACGAGCAGTACTTC. Translated: CASSGSDRGVSYEQYF.

The CDR3 region is CASSLRGGNSYNSPLHF. The CDR3 DNA sequence: TGCGCCAGCAGCTTGAGGGGGGGAAACTCCTATAATTCACCCCTCCACTTT. The chain recombines TRBV5-1 with TRBJ1-6, with D possibly matching TRBD1 (6 bases). This CDR3 comprises 17 residues. Between the trimmed V and J ends, which lost 1 base and 0 bases, there was a span of 11 bases. Looked up from germline, CDR1 is SGHRS and CDR2 is YFSETQ.

V and J are TRBV15 and TRBJ2-7; tentatively, D is TRBD2 (5 bases). The germline V gene encodes CDR1 LNHNV and CDR2 YYDKDF (reference sequence). This CDR3 is 11 amino acids long. V was trimmed by 6 bases and J by 4 bases, leaving 7 bases between them. CDR3 sequence reads: CATSEGYEQYF. The CDR3 region has the DNA TGTGCCACCAGTGAGGGATACGAGCAGTACTTC.

This clone was counted between two and nine times. V gene TRBV28 combines with J gene TRBJ1-5, with D possibly TRBD1 on 5 matching bases. V lost 3 bases and J lost 6, with 18 bases in between. This CDR3 spans 16 amino acids. Germline V gives CDR1 MDHEN, CDR2 SYDVKM. CDR3 residues: CASSFFPATGGQPQHF. CDR3 nucleotides: TGTGCCAGCAGTTTTTTTCCGGCAACCGGGGGTCAGCCCCAGCATTTT.

The chain joins TRBV5-1 to TRBJ2-1; 10 bases match TRBD1. After removal of 8 bases from V and 1 base from J, the junction contained 3 bases not matched to a gene. CDR3 size: 14 residues. Germline CDR1 reads SGHRS; CDR2 reads YFSETQ. This CDR3 reads CASGQGDSYNEQFF. The CDR3 DNA reads TGCGCCAGTGGACAGGGGGATTCCTACAATGAGCAGTTCTTC.

DNA for the CDR3: TGTGCCAGCAGCCCTCCCTCAGGGGTTTCTGGCACAGATACGCAGTATTTT. It encodes CASSPPSGVSGTDTQYF. The rearrangement uses TRBV21-1 and TRBJ2-3; the D call in the table, TRBD1, was not verified against the DNA. TRBV21-1 is annotated as a pseudogene. The CDR3 sequence is 17 residues long.